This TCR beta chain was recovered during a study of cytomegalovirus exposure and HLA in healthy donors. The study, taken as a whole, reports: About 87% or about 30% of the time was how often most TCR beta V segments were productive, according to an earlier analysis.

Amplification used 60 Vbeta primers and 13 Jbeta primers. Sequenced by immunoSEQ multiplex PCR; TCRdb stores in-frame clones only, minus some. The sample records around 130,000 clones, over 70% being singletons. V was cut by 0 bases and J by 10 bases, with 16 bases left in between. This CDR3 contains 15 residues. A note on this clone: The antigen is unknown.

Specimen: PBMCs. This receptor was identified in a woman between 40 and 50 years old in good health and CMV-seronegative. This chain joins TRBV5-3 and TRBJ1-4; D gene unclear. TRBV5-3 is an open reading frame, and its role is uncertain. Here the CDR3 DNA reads TGTGCCAGAAGCTTGGAGGCTCGCGGTCCGCGAAAACTGTTTTTT. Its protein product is CARSLEARGPRKLFF.